This T cell receptor (beta chain) was sequenced in a study of beta chain features in type 1 diabetes. Findings and limits, study-wide: Type 1 diabetes patients had moderately but significantly shorter TCRB CDR3s in all four CD4+ subsets.

cDNA synthesis used the whole RNA isolate, giving expressed TCRB sequences. The method was immunoSEQ multiplex PCR; TCRdb's version includes in-frame clones alone and lacks a portion of them. The table shows 120,000 to 150,000 clones, with more than 9% occurring only once. Concerning this clone itself: Its specificity is unknown.

J lost 4 bases, V lost 4 bases, and 10 bases had no gene match. CDR3 size: 16 residues. Looked up from germline, CDR1 is MNHNS and CDR2 is SASEGT. Specimen: naive CD4+ T cells from blood. The receptor comes from a man aged 18-30 years in good health. The chain recombines TRBV6-1 with TRBJ2-3, with TRBD2 matching 8 bases. DNA of the CDR3: TGTGCCAGCAGTGGGATAGCGGGAAAGCGCGCAGATACGCAGTATTTT. It yields the protein CASSGIAGKRADTQYF.